The TCR beta chain described here comes from a study of blood T cell repertoires in COVID-19. Background on the study: Nucleic acid was either cDNA or gDNA, and it came from T cells, B-cell-depleted T cells, or PBMCs.

Germline assignment: CDR1 LNHDA and CDR2 SQIVND (reference sequence). This CDR3 has 17 amino acids. V was pared by 7 bases and J by 1 base, with 22 bases between. The table came from immunoSEQ multiplex PCR; TCRdb's copy has only in-frame clones and leaves some out. The data show under 250,000 clones, 75% to 90% seen once. The specimen was peripheral blood. This sequence was found in a man in his fifties or sixties who had recovered from COVID-19. The chain recombines TRBV19 with TRBJ1-1; D is unclear. CDR3 region: CASMGGRTAIPNTEAFF. The DNA for the CDR3 is TGTGCCAGTATGGGTGGCAGGACTGCTATCCCGAACACTGAAGCTTTCTTT.